The entry that follows covers one T cell receptor beta chain sequence. Its antigen is not identified. The PCR had 60 Vbeta and 13 Jbeta primers. The assay was immunoSEQ multiplex PCR, and TCRdb's table has in-frame clones only and misses some. Among approximately 99,000 clones listed, 81% were seen once. Germline V gene data show CDR1 as MNHNS and CDR2 as SASEGT. V lost 8 bases, J lost 2 bases, and 7 bases stayed unmatched. The CDR3 loop spans 14 amino acids. The sample originates from a study of cytomegalovirus exposure and HLA in healthy donors. Notes on the study in general: Analyses of presence/absence relied on an assumption of roughly uniform sequencing depth across donors. An analysis was carried out at a later point. It showed that HLA-associated TCR beta chains were more clonally expanded than equally common non-associated chains.

This TCR derives from a man aged 40-55 years in good health and CMV-seropositive. The sample taken for sequencing was PBMCs. The chain couples TRBV6-1 to TRBJ2-3; TRBD2 aligns across 7 bases. CDR3 in amino acids: CASGSSGHTDTQYF. CDR3 DNA sequence: TGTGCCAGCGGGAGTAGCGGGCACACAGATACGCAGTATTTT.